The 6 T cell receptor beta chains in this list originate from one sample, sequenced in a study of T cells after yellow fever vaccination. Each CDR3 protein is one row after TCRdb ran MiXCR on the 5' RACE reads. This table has just under 600,000 distinct CDR3 sequences, 13% appearing once. The sample here was PBMCs, taken on the day of the yellow fever booster vaccination. The receptors were gathered from a man aged 25-45 years who received the YFV17D yellow fever vaccine.

This clonotype was detected only a few times. The V call is TRBV5-1, the J call TRBJ2-1; D perhaps matches TRBD1 (5 bases). Per the germline V gene, CDR1 is SGHRS and CDR2 is YFSETQ. The CDR3 runs to 14 residues. The germline V and J ends were trimmed by 0 bases and 6 bases, with 10 bases remaining between them. The DNA of the CDR3 is TGCGCCAGCAGCTTGGTAGGGGCTGGCAATGAGCAGTTCTTC. Residues: CASSLVGAGNEQFF.

This clonotype was picked up a small number of times. The V call is TRBV7-8, the J call TRBJ2-4; possible D gene TRBD1, 7 bases. Trimming shortened V by 5 bases and J by 5 bases, and 19 bases separated the two germline ends. This CDR3 is 16 amino acids long. From germline, CDR1 is SGHVS and CDR2 FQNEAQ. The DNA of the CDR3 is TGTGCCAGCAGCCCGCATCCCGGAGGGACAGAAAACATTCAGTACTTC. This codes for CASSPHPGGTENIQYF.

This clonotype was detected only a few times. The chain carries TRBV20-1 and TRBJ2-1; 8 nucleotides agree with TRBD1. J lost 6 bases, V lost 0 bases, and 4 bases had no gene match. The germline CDR1 and CDR2 sequences are DFQATT and SNEGSKA (reference sequence). The CDR3 totals 14 residues. CDR3 sequence: CSAREGQVINEQFF. DNA for the CDR3: TGCAGTGCTAGAGAGGGACAGGTGATCAATGAGCAGTTCTTC.

This chain uses TRBV7-2 with TRBJ2-7, with 7 bases that match TRBD2. Unmatched junction bases numbered 7, after V lost 1 base and J lost 7 bases. In germline, CDR1 is SGHTA, CDR2 FQGNSA. The CDR3 is made up of 14 amino acids. The CDR3 DNA follows: TGTGCCAGCAGCTTAGTCGCAGGGACTATGGAGCAGTACTTC. Translated, it gives CASSLVAGTMEQYF.

Here the CDR3 reads CASSSWTGQPQHF. CDR3 DNA: TGTGCCAGCAGCTCCTGGACAGGGCAGCCCCAGCATTTT. This rearrangement joins TRBV7-2 to TRBJ1-5; TRBD1 agrees at 8 bases. Germline CDR1 SGHTA, CDR2 FQGNSA. V shed 4 bases, J shed 7 bases, and the junction held 3 bases outside the gene matches. CDR3 length: 13 residues.

The V and J genes are TRBV20-1 and TRBJ2-7; unclear D gene. With 3 bases removed from V and 0 bases from J, the gap between germline ends came to 9 bases. The germline CDR1 and CDR2 sequences are DFQATT and SNEGSKA (reference sequence). CDR3 length: 13 residues. CDR3: CSARAMSSYEQYF. The CDR3 nucleotides read TGCAGTGCTAGGGCAATGAGCTCCTACGAGCAGTACTTC.